Described below is a single T cell receptor beta chain sequence and its context. Its specificity is not known. One junction end does not reproduce the germline sequence, and a read error may be involved. Germline-derived CDR1 and CDR2 are SEHNR and FQNEAQ (reference sequence). This CDR3 has 11 amino acids. The sample belongs to a study of cytomegalovirus exposure and HLA in healthy donors. Broader study findings: Reports showed the classifier diagnosing cytomegalovirus status with high specificity and sensitivity. Later analysis demonstrated an association between a missense DCLRE1C variant and TCR beta V- and J-gene trimming.

The PCR made use of 60 Vbeta and 13 Jbeta primers. Profiled with immunoSEQ multiplex PCR; TCRdb holds only in-frame clones, not every one. The table records approximately 240,000 clones, more than 75% of them present only once. The TCR sequence derives from a woman aged 40 to 50 in good health and CMV-seropositive. Sequencing used PBMCs. The chain couples TRBV7-9 to TRBJ1-2; no reliable D call. In DNA, the CDR3 is TGTTCCAGCAGCAACAGTGAGCGCTACACCTTC. Translated: CSSSNSERYTF.